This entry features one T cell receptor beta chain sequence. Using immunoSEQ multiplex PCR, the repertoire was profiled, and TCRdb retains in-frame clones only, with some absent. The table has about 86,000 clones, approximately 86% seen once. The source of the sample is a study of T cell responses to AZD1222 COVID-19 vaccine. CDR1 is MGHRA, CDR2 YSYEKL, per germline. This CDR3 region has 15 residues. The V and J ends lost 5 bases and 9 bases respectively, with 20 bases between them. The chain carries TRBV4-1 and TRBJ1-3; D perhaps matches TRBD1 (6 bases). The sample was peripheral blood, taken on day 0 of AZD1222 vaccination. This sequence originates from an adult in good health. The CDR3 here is CASSDERGTSGTIYF. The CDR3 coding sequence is TGCGCCAGCAGCGATGAAAGGGGGACATCGGGCACCATATATTTT.